One and the same sample provided the 19 T cell receptor beta chains below, sequenced in a study of cytomegalovirus exposure and HLA in healthy donors. Primers for the PCR totalled 60 Vbeta and 13 Jbeta. Only in-frame clones appear in the TCRdb table, and some are missing; sequencing was by immunoSEQ multiplex PCR. Here the sample spans some 77,000 clones, about 80% being singletons. Source material: PBMCs. The receptors originated from a man aged 45-65 years in good health and CMV-seropositive.

The rearrangement uses TRBV7-2 and TRBJ2-7; TRBD2 agrees at 12 bases. J lost 7 bases, V lost 4 bases, and 14 bases had no gene match. The CDR3 has 17 amino acids. Germline V CDR1 and CDR2: SGHTA, FQGNSA. CDR3 nucleotides: TGTGCCAGCAGCTCGATGACTAGCGGGAGTTTGGCGGGGGAGCAGTACTTC. Its protein is CASSSMTSGSLAGEQYF.

This chain links TRBV21-1 with TRBJ1-1; no DNA check was done on the table's D call, TRBD1. TRBV21-1 corresponds to a pseudogene. The CDR3 spans 15 residues. DNA for the CDR3: TGTGCCAGCAGCACCGACAGGGAGGATATGACTGAAGCTTTCTTT. It yields the protein CASSTDREDMTEAFF.

The CDR3 spells CAWRPPGLAKNIQYF. Here the CDR3 DNA reads TGTGCCTGGAGACCCCCGGGTCTAGCCAAAAACATTCAGTACTTC. J is TRBJ2-4 and V is TRBV30; no reliable D call. Trimming removed 3 bases from V and 0 bases from J, with 12 bases in between. CDR1 GTSNPN and CDR2 SVGIG come from the germline V gene (reference sequence). The CDR3 runs 15 residues.

This sequence joins TRBV10-1 and TRBJ2-1; D perhaps matches TRBD2 (6 bases). CDR3 length: 16 amino acids. The V gene's germline CDR1 is WNHNN and CDR2 SYGVQD (reference sequence). Between the trimmed V and J ends, which lost 6 bases and 7 bases, there was a span of 22 bases. The CDR3 protein is CASSHDLARESNEQFF. For the CDR3, the DNA is TGCGCCAGCAGCCATGATCTAGCGAGAGAATCAAATGAGCAGTTCTTC.

The V and J genes are TRBV15 and TRBJ2-3; a possible D gene is TRBD2 (5 bases). Between the trimmed V and J ends, which lost 4 bases and 0 bases, there was a span of 17 bases. The CDR3 runs 17 residues. CDR1 is LNHNV and CDR2 is YYDKDF in the germline V gene (reference sequence). CDR3 nucleotides: TGTGCCACCAGCATGCCGAGCGGAGCTATTAGCACAGATACGCAGTATTTT. As protein: CATSMPSGAISTDTQYF.

This clone was counted only a few times. The V gene is TRBV6-1, the J gene TRBJ1-5, with a weak D call TRBD1 (5 bases). Trimming removed 3 bases from V and 7 bases from J, with 10 bases in between. Germline-derived CDR1 and CDR2 are MNHNS and SASEGT. The CDR3 is made up of 13 amino acids. The CDR3 sequence: CASSDLQGQPQHF. Written as DNA, the CDR3 is TGTGCCAGCAGTGATCTGCAGGGACAGCCCCAGCATTTT.

J is TRBJ2-4 and V is TRBV19; 7 nucleotides match TRBD1. Germline assignment: CDR1 LNHDA and CDR2 SQIVND (reference sequence). With 6 bases clipped from V and 9 bases from J, the junction kept 8 bases outside the gene matches. This CDR3 is built from 13 residues. As DNA, the CDR3 is TGTGCCAGTAGCACCCTACAGGGGACCATTCAGTACTTC. It yields the protein CASSTLQGTIQYF. The full variable domain, its missing parts supplied by reference TRBV19 and TRBJ2-4, is DGGITQSPKYLFRKEGQNVTLSCEQNLNHDAMYWYRQDPGQGLRLIYYSQIVNDFQKGDIAEGYSVSREKKESFPLTVTSAQKNPTAFYLCASSTLQGTIQYFGAGTRLSVL.

The table lists this clone with a count of one. This chain uses TRBV11-3 with TRBJ2-7; tentative D call: TRBD1 (5 bases). CDR1 and CDR2 from the germline V gene are SGHNT and YENEEA. This CDR3 comprises 17 residues. Deletions cut 1 base from V and 3 bases from J, with 19 bases between. The chain's CDR3 is CASSLAGWAARGYEQYF. CDR3 nucleotides: TGTGCCAGCAGCTTAGCTGGGTGGGCAGCTAGGGGCTACGAGCAGTACTTC.

The rearrangement uses TRBV5-4 and TRBJ2-3; 11 bases fit TRBD2. CDR3 length: 16 residues. Germline-derived CDR1 and CDR2 are SGHNT and YYREEE (reference sequence). Trimming took 3 bases from V and 3 from J; bases not matched to a gene: 6. The CDR3 loop reads CASSSRVAGGTDTQYF. The CDR3 DNA reads TGTGCCAGCAGCTCCCGGGTAGCGGGAGGGACAGATACGCAGTATTTT.

The chain joins TRBV10-3 to TRBJ1-5; tentative D call: TRBD1 (6 bases). Trimming left V 10 bases short and J 4 bases short, with 20 bases between. The CDR3 extends over 15 amino acids. Germline assignment: CDR1 ENHRY and CDR2 SYGVKD. The CDR3 protein is CATAQRKGENQPQHF. DNA for the CDR3: TGTGCCACCGCCCAAAGAAAGGGGGAAAATCAGCCCCAGCATTTT.

The V and J genes are TRBV7-9 and TRBJ1-3, with D possibly TRBD1 on 5 matching bases. The germline CDR1 and CDR2 sequences are SEHNR and FQNEAQ (reference sequence). Trimming took 2 bases from V and 4 from J, leaving 15 bases between them. The CDR3 is 16 amino acids. The DNA of the CDR3 is TGTGCCAGCAGCTTACTGCTTGACAGTGCCGGAAACACCATATATTTT. Translating gives CASSLLLDSAGNTIYF.

The chain carries TRBV11-2 and TRBJ2-7; D might be TRBD2 (6 bases). Germline V gives CDR1 SGHAT, CDR2 FQNNGV. With 5 bases removed from V and 6 bases from J, the gap between germline ends came to 23 bases. The CDR3 runs to 16 residues. CDR3 DNA sequence: TGTGCCAGCAGCCAAAGGGGAACACCCGCGGGGAGCGAGCAGTACTTC. Its translation: CASSQRGTPAGSEQYF.

This clone occurred a few times. The genes are TRBV10-3 and TRBJ2-1; 7 nucleotides line up with TRBD2. This CDR3 spans 14 amino acids. Germline V lookup: CDR1 ENHRY, CDR2 SYGVKD. V trimming: 6 bases; J trimming: 7 bases; junction bases outside the gene matches: 9. The CDR3 DNA follows: TGTGCCATCAGATCTGGGGGGGGTGAAAATGAGCAGTTCTTC. Protein product: CAIRSGGGENEQFF.

V usage is TRBV2 and J usage is TRBJ2-1; weak D call: TRBD1 (5 bases). CDR3 length: 15 residues. CDR1 is SNHLY and CDR2 is FYNNEI in the germline V gene. V was shortened by 4 bases and J by 4 bases, with 14 bases between the two germline ends. CDR3 in DNA: TGTGCCAGCAGTGTCAGGGCCAATAATTACAATGAGCAGTTCTTC. Translated: CASSVRANNYNEQFF.

The chain recombines TRBV2 with TRBJ2-1; D gene unclear. This CDR3 is built from 12 residues. Germline V CDR1 and CDR2: SNHLY, FYNNEI. Deletions cut 4 bases from V and 10 bases from J, with 11 bases between. The CDR3 DNA sequence: TGTGCCAGCAGTGGGAAGTTGGGCGAGCAGTTCTTC. Protein sequence: CASSGKLGEQFF.

With respect to this clone: At one end, the junction sequence differs from germline, possibly due to a read error. The chain has TRBV7-9 and TRBJ1-1; 7 nucleotides line up with TRBD1. Germline CDR1 and CDR2: SEHNR and FQNEAQ (reference sequence). This CDR3 is 16 amino acids long. CDR3 sequence reads: CSSSLAQTGPNTEAFF. The DNA of the CDR3 is TGTTCCAGCAGCTTAGCGCAGACAGGGCCCAACACTGAAGCTTTCTTT.

The chain couples TRBV5-6 to TRBJ1-4; TRBD1 agrees at 7 bases. V gave up 1 base and J gave up 8 bases; unmatched junction bases: 11. The CDR3 is 16 residues long. Germline CDR1 and CDR2: SGHDT and YYEEEE. In nucleotides, the CDR3 is TGTGCCAGCAGCTTGCGTTTAGGGGGCGTTCGGGAAAAACTGTTTTTT. Its translation: CASSLRLGGVREKLFF.

In this sample, this clone turned up a few times. The V call is TRBV27, the J call TRBJ2-7; 7 nucleotides match TRBD1. CDR3 size: 15 residues. V shed 5 bases and J 2 bases; nucleotides not matched to a gene: 9. Germline-derived CDR1 and CDR2 are MNHEY and SMNVEV (reference sequence). The CDR3 region is CASSPRQGTTYEQYF. In DNA form, the CDR3 reads TGTGCCAGCAGTCCGCGACAGGGAACTACCTACGAGCAGTACTTC.

The genes are TRBV5-4 and TRBJ2-7; TRBD2 agrees at 7 bases. The CDR3 runs 16 residues. The germline CDR1 and CDR2 sequences are SGHNT and YYREEE (reference sequence). V dropped 0 bases and J dropped 6; count of bases not matched to a gene: 12. CDR3 DNA sequence: TGTGCCAGCAGCTTGGCCGGGGGGAGGGCGTACGCCGAGCAGTACTTC. Its translation: CASSLAGGRAYAEQYF.